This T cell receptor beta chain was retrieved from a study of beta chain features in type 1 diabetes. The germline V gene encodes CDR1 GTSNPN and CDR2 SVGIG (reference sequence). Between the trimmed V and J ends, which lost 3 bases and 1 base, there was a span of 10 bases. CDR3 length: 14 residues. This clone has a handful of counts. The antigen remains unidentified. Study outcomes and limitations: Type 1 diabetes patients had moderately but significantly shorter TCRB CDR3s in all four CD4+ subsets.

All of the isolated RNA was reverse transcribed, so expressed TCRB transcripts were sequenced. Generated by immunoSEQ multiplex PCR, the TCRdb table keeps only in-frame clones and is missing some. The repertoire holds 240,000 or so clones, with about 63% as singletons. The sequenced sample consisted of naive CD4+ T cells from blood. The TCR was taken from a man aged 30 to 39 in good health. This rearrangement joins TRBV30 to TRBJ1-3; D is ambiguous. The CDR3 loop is CAWSPGESGNTIYF. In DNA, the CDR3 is TGTGCCTGGAGCCCGGGCGAGTCTGGAAACACCATATATTTT.